This T cell receptor beta chain appears in the sequencing data of a study of blood T cell repertoires in COVID-19. Study summary: The United States, Italy and Spain provided the acute and convalescent COVID-19 samples. Sample material is recorded as cDNA or gDNA derived from T cells, B-cell-depleted T cells, or PBMCs.

In the source study's methods: Researchers report that nucleated cell counts were estimated from reference gene primer amplification. Assay: immunoSEQ multiplex PCR; the TCRdb copy retains only in-frame clones and omits some. That table is the source of V, J and clone size, and D and trimming were worked out from the DNA. The profile shows more than 200,000 clones, roughly 80% of them singletons. Germline CDR1 reads LNHDA; CDR2 reads SQIVND (reference sequence). This CDR3 region has 14 residues. V shed 6 bases and J shed 6 bases, with 15 bases lying between them. The sequence was obtained from a woman of 80 years or more with active or convalescent COVID-19. Material: peripheral blood. The chain uses TRBV19 and TRBJ2-1; the D gene is possibly TRBD2 (6 bases). The chain's CDR3 is CASRQGGQGNEQFF. The DNA of the CDR3 is TGTGCCAGTAGACAAGGAGGGCAGGGCAATGAGCAGTTCTTC.